A selection of T cell receptor beta chains follows, all from one sample in a study of radiation and T cells in renal cell carcinoma. Some clones are missing from TCRdb's copy, which holds only in-frame ones; the method was immunoSEQ multiplex PCR. The top ten clones hold under 8.5% of a sample with roughly 92,000 clones, 65% to 90% of them seen once. The source material was blood, sampled from a patient whose treatment included radiotherapy and nephrectomy. All receptors derive from a man between 60 and 75 years old with renal cell carcinoma. Both conserved end residues are part of each CDR3. D genes are given only for firm matches. A clone size is listed for some rows: how often the clone was seen (once, few, many), or a class if it is expanded.

cdr3_length,j_call,v_call,d_call,clone_size,cdr3_nt,cdr3_aa
17,TRBJ2-2,TRBV25-1,TRBD2,.,TGTGCCAGCAGTGAAGGCGGGAGGGCCGGAGGGACCGGGGAGCTGTTTTTT,CASSEGGRAGGTGELFF
13,TRBJ1-1,TRBV19,.,.,TGTGCCAGTAGTATCGGGAGGACCACTGAAGCTTTCTTT,CASSIGRTTEAFF
15,TRBJ2-7,TRBV15,.,.,TGTGCCACCAGCAGAGAGGGTTCCAGCTCCTACGAGCAGTACTTC,CATSREGSSSYEQYF
16,TRBJ2-7,TRBV28,TRBD2,.,TGTGCCAGCAGTTCCCCCGCGGGGGAAGGCTCCTACGAGCAGTACTTC,CASSSPAGEGSYEQYF
13,TRBJ2-1,TRBV7-2,TRBD1,.,TGTGCCAGCAGCGCGGACAGGGCCGATGAGCAGTTCTTC,CASSADRADEQFF
16,TRBJ2-2,TRBV6-5,.,.,TGTGCCAGCAGTTACTTCCAAGCCGGAGGGCCCGGGGAGCTGTTTTTT,CASSYFQAGGPGELFF
14,TRBJ1-5,TRBV5-1,.,.,TGCGCCAGCAGCTTGGACAGTTCCTATCAGCCCCAGCATTTT,CASSLDSSYQPQHF
13,TRBJ2-7,TRBV29-1,TRBD1,few,TGCAGCGTTACGACAGGGGGATCCTACGAGCAGTACTTC,CSVTTGGSYEQYF
14,TRBJ2-3,TRBV29-1,TRBD1,.,TGCAGCGTGGGGACAGGGGGCGAAGGGGATACGCAGTATTTT,CSVGTGGEGDTQYF
15,TRBJ2-7,TRBV7-8,.,.,TGTGCCAGCAGCTTGGGGCACAGGGAAAGGTACGAGCAGTACTTC,CASSLGHRERYEQYF
11,TRBJ1-3,TRBV12-5,.,.,TGTGCCCCAGTGGGGGGAAACACCATATATTTT,CAPVGGNTIYF
12,TRBJ2-7,TRBV6-6,.,.,TGTGCCAGCAGTCCAAGGGACTACGAGCAGTACTTC,CASSPRDYEQYF
16,TRBJ2-2,TRBV18,TRBD2,.,TGTGCCAGCTCCCCTGGGACTACGGTGAACACCGGGGAGCTGTTTTTT,CASSPGTTVNTGELFF
16,TRBJ2-7,TRBV23-1,.,few,TGCGCCAGCAGTCCCACGAACAGGGCCCTCACTATGGAGCAGTACTTC,CASSPTNRALTMEQYF
15,TRBJ1-2,TRBV19,.,medium-sized,TGTGCCAGTAGTATAGATCTATCGGCAGCCTATGGCTACACCTTC,CASSIDLSAAYGYTF
18,TRBJ2-5,TRBV5-1,TRBD1,few,TGCGCCAGCAGCTTGGTCCACTCATCAGGGGGCGCGCAAGAGACCCAGTACTTC,CASSLVHSSGGAQETQYF
16,TRBJ2-3,TRBV5-1,.,.,TGCGCCAGCAGCTTGGGGGACTCAAAGGCCGCAGATACGCAGTATTTT,CASSLGDSKAADTQYF
15,TRBJ2-5,TRBV4-1,TRBD2,.,TGCGCCAGCAGAGGGGGTAGCGGGAACCAAGAGACCCAGTACTTC,CASRGGSGNQETQYF
16,TRBJ2-5,TRBV28,.,.,TGTGCCAGCAGTTTAGAGGAGGTCGGGGGCACGGAGACCCAGTACTTC,CASSLEEVGGTETQYF
16,TRBJ1-2,TRBV7-3,TRBD1,.,TGTGCCAGCAGCTTAACTCACGGGACAGCCTCTTATGGCTACACCTTC,CASSLTHGTASYGYTF
12,TRBJ1-2,TRBV14,TRBD1,once,TGTGCCAGCAGCGACGGGACAGGGGGGAACACCTTC,CASSDGTGGNTF
13,TRBJ2-2,TRBV7-2,.,.,TGTGCCAGCAGCTTAGGGTGGGGCGGGGAGCTGTTTTTT,CASSLGWGGELFF
15,TRBJ1-2,TRBV27,.,.,TGTGCCAGCAGTTTGAGGAGGGGGACTAACTATGGCTACACCTTC,CASSLRRGTNYGYTF
14,TRBJ1-1,TRBV18,TRBD1,many,TGTGCCAGCTCAGCACGGACAGGGAACACTGAAGCTTTCTTT,CASSARTGNTEAFF
15,TRBJ2-3,TRBV5-1,.,few,TGCGCCAGCAGCTTGGACAGTTCTAGCACAGATACGCAGTATTTT,CASSLDSSSTDTQYF
18,TRBJ2-7,TRBV7-2,TRBD2,few,TGTGCCAGCAGCTTCCGTACCCTGACTAGCGGGAGTCCCTACGAGCAGTACTTC,CASSFRTLTSGSPYEQYF
14,TRBJ2-3,TRBV7-2,.,.,TGTGCCAGCACCCCACGGGACAGCACAGATACGCAGTATTTT,CASTPRDSTDTQYF
14,TRBJ1-4,TRBV6-1,.,.,TGTGCCAGCAGTGAAGTGGAGTATTATGAAAAACTGTTTTTT,CASSEVEYYEKLFF
15,TRBJ2-3,TRBV7-9,.,.,TGTGCCAGCACCCCTGGGGCTAGAGGCACAGATACGCAGTATTTT,CASTPGARGTDTQYF
16,TRBJ1-2,TRBV27,TRBD1,.,TGTGCCAGCAGTTATTCTAGGACAGGGTACAACTATGGCTACACCTTC,CASSYSRTGYNYGYTF
15,TRBJ2-5,TRBV5-1,.,.,TGCGCCAGCAGCTTGGGAGGACTGCTCGAAGAGACCCAGTACTTC,CASSLGGLLEETQYF
15,TRBJ2-7,TRBV2,TRBD1,.,TGTGCCAGCAGTGAACGGACAGGGGAAGTGGACGAGCAGTACTTC,CASSERTGEVDEQYF
16,TRBJ1-1,TRBV28,TRBD1,.,TGTGCCAGCAGTTCTTACAGGGGGTGGGGGAACACTGAAGCTTTCTTT,CASSSYRGWGNTEAFF
15,TRBJ2-1,TRBV6-4,.,.,TGTGCCAGCAGTGCGCGGCGGGCCGGCTACAATGAGCAGTTCTTC,CASSARRAGYNEQFF
16,TRBJ2-5,TRBV27,TRBD1,.,TGTGCTAGCAGTTCCTTGGGACAGGGTGGAAGAGAGACCCAGTACTTC,CASSSLGQGGRETQYF
14,TRBJ2-5,TRBV10-3,.,.,TGTGCCATCAGTGAGCCCCCGGCGATCGGGACCCAGTACTTC,CAISEPPAIGTQYF
14,TRBJ2-7,TRBV28,TRBD1,.,TGTGCCAGCAGAGGGGGACAGGGGGTGTACGAGCAGTACTTC,CASRGGQGVYEQYF
16,TRBJ1-3,TRBV7-9,.,.,TGTGCCAGCAGCTCGGACCCTCCCTTAGCTGGAAACACCATATATTTT,CASSSDPPLAGNTIYF
13,TRBJ2-5,TRBV4-1,.,.,TGCGCCAGCAGCCCGTTGCTAGGAGAGACCCAGTACTTC,CASSPLLGETQYF
14,TRBJ2-2,TRBV29-1,.,.,TGCAGCGTCCCGATCAGGGGGGTCACCGGGGAGCTGTTTTTT,CSVPIRGVTGELFF
16,TRBJ2-1,TRBV5-4,TRBD1,.,TGTGCCAGCAGCTTGATAAAGGGACAGGGTATCTATGAGCAGTTCTTC,CASSLIKGQGIYEQFF
13,TRBJ1-4,TRBV27,.,.,TGTGCCAGCACTCGGACAGAGGATGAAAAACTGTTTTTT,CASTRTEDEKLFF
13,TRBJ1-5,TRBV11-1,.,.,TGTGCCAGCAGCCCCGGACTCAATCAGCCCCAGCATTTT,CASSPGLNQPQHF
14,TRBJ2-2,TRBV30,.,.,TGTGCCTGCCTTGGGGGAGTGGACACCGGGGAGCTGTTTTTT,CACLGGVDTGELFF
13,TRBJ2-7,TRBV19,.,.,TGTGCCAGTAGTATCCCCGGGGCCTACGAGCAGTACTTC,CASSIPGAYEQYF